This T cell receptor (beta chain) came from a study of T cells in Graves' hyperthyroidism and ophthalmopathy. The CDR3 runs 16 residues. Germline values: CDR1 SGHDT, CDR2 YYEEEE. V lost 1 base and J lost 0; bases outside the gene matches: 4. Orbital computed tomography and thyroid ultrasound, together with serum TRAb and thyroxine and clinical symptoms, were used for diagnoses. Source material for PBMCs was 10 ml fresh peripheral blood. RNA transcripts served as the template for amplifying TCR beta CDR3 regions. The primer set for the first-round RT-PCR of the TCR CDR3 was HTBI. TCRdb passed the multiplex PCR reads through MiXCR, listing each CDR3 protein once. The profile covers about 350,000 distinct CDR3 sequences, with roughly 15% appearing a single time and roughly a fifth taken by the ten largest.

This chain joins TRBV5-6 and TRBJ2-3; 8 bases match TRBD2. Material: blood. The receptor's source is a woman aged 55-70 years with Graves' ophthalmopathy. DNA for the CDR3: TGTGCCAGCAGCTTGACTAGCGGAACTAGCACAGATACGCAGTATTTT. As protein: CASSLTSGTSTDTQYF.